The 16 T cell receptor beta chains reported below all come from one sample, sequenced in a study of shared clonotypes between healthy human individuals. The naive CD8 fraction comprised CD45RO-negative cells positively selected for CCR7 and excluded terminally differentiated effector memory CD45RA+ cells. Profiling relied on immunoSEQ multiplex PCR, and the TCRdb table lists in-frame clones only, not all of them. The table records millions of clones, over 85% of them present only once. Sequencing input: naive CD8+ T cells sorted from blood. The receptors originated from a man younger than 35 in good health.

This chain uses TRBV27 with TRBJ1-1; weak D call: TRBD1 (6 bases). The ends were cut back, 5 bases at V and 1 base at J, with 14 bases in the middle. Germline V gene data show CDR1 as MNHEY and CDR2 as SMNVEV (reference sequence). CDR3 length: 15 residues. The CDR3 sequence is CASSLLTGTNTEAFF. The CDR3 nucleotides are TGTGCCAGCAGTCTCCTCACAGGGACGAACACTGAAGCTTTCTTT.

This chain links TRBV5-6 with TRBJ2-1; D is ambiguous. V was pared by 0 bases and J by 14 bases, with 9 bases between. CDR1 is SGHDT, CDR2 YYEEEE, per germline. The CDR3 is made up of 11 amino acids. DNA for the CDR3: TGTGCCAGCAGCTTGGGTCTGCAAGAGTTCTTC. This gives the protein CASSLGLQEFF.

The chain recombines TRBV15 with TRBJ2-7; D could derive from TRBD1 or TRBD2 (5 bases each). V was clipped by 3 bases and J by 5 bases, with 17 bases between them. This CDR3 region has 15 residues. CDR1 LNHNV and CDR2 YYDKDF come from the germline V gene (reference sequence). The CDR3 loop reads CATSSFSGPLDEQYF. The DNA for the CDR3 is TGTGCCACCAGCAGTTTCTCGGGGCCTCTGGACGAGCAGTACTTC.

This chain links TRBV5-6 with TRBJ2-7, with 9 nucleotides matching TRBD2. Germline V gene data show CDR1 as SGHDT and CDR2 as YYEEEE. This CDR3 region has 14 residues. J gave up 2 bases and V 2 bases, and 2 bases lay outside the gene matches. The chain's CDR3 is CASSFAGGTYEQYF. DNA of the CDR3: TGTGCCAGCAGCTTCGCGGGAGGGACCTACGAGCAGTACTTC.

The chain uses TRBV5-1 and TRBJ2-2; TRBD2 might be the D (6 bases). CDR1 is SGHRS, CDR2 YFSETQ, per germline. Between the trimmed V and J ends, which lost 3 bases and 0 bases, there was a span of 15 bases. The CDR3 spans 17 residues. The CDR3 DNA reads TGCGCCAGCAGCTACCCCACGGACTATACGAACACCGGGGAGCTGTTTTTT. Translation: CASSYPTDYTNTGELFF.

V usage is TRBV4-1 and J usage is TRBJ2-7; tentatively, D is TRBD1 or TRBD2 (5 bases each). The V end was cut by 6 bases, the J end by 3 bases, with 12 bases between. This CDR3 contains 13 residues. CDR1 is MGHRA and CDR2 is YSYEKL in the germline V gene. CDR3 sequence: CASSSGADYEQYF. CDR3 nucleotides: TGCGCCAGCAGTTCCGGGGCCGACTACGAGCAGTACTTC.

This chain links TRBV5-4 with TRBJ2-7; 8 nucleotides match TRBD1. Trimming took 4 bases from V and 2 from J; bases not matched to a gene: 5. This CDR3 spans 14 amino acids. Germline V CDR1 and CDR2: SGHNT, YYREEE (reference sequence). CDR3 DNA sequence: TGTGCCAGCAGCACACCGGGACAGGCCTACGAGCAGTACTTC. Its protein product is CASSTPGQAYEQYF.

This sequence joins TRBV7-2 and TRBJ1-5, with no clear D. Deletions cut 0 bases from V and 2 bases from J, with 8 bases between. The germline V gene has CDR1 SGHTA and CDR2 FQGNSA. The CDR3 is 15 amino acids. The DNA of the CDR3 is TGTGCCAGCAGCTTAGCAGAATTGCGCAATCAGCCCCAGCATTTT. The encoded protein is CASSLAELRNQPQHF.

V and J are TRBV9 and TRBJ2-1; 8 bases fit TRBD2. Germline V gives CDR1 SGDLS, CDR2 YYNGEE. The J segment lost 4 bases and the V segment lost 0 bases, leaving 6 bases of the junction unmatched. The CDR3 runs 16 residues. CDR3 residues: CASSVGSAGAYNEQFF. DNA for the CDR3: TGTGCCAGCAGCGTAGGCTCAGCGGGAGCGTACAATGAGCAGTTCTTC. Filled out from reference TRBV9 and TRBJ2-1, the complete variable domain reads DSGVTQTPKHLITATGQRVTLRCSPRSGDLSVYWYQQSLDQGLQFLIQYYNGEERAKGNILERFSAQQFPDLHSELNLSSLELGDSALYFCASSVGSAGAYNEQFFGPGTRLTVL.

The CDR3 sequence is CASSVDWASYEQYF. The CDR3 coding sequence is TGTGCCAGCAGCGTAGATTGGGCGTCCTACGAGCAGTACTTC. The chain couples TRBV9 to TRBJ2-7; no firm D call. The CDR3 is 14 amino acids. Trimming removed 0 bases from V and 1 base from J, with 8 bases in between. CDR1 SGDLS and CDR2 YYNGEE come from the germline V gene.

This rearrangement joins TRBV28 to TRBJ1-6; D not resolved. The germline V gene encodes CDR1 MDHEN and CDR2 SYDVKM. Trimming shortened V by 3 bases and J by 0 bases, and 15 bases separated the two germline ends. This CDR3 is built from 18 residues. This CDR3 is CASSFGPDASSYNSPLHF. In DNA, the CDR3 is TGTGCCAGCAGTTTTGGGCCCGATGCAAGCTCCTATAATTCACCCCTCCACTTT.

Of note for this clone: The identical CDR3 is also encoded by other nucleotide sequences in the sample. The V call is TRBV7-6, the J call TRBJ2-7, with 7 bases fitting TRBD1. V was clipped by 1 base and J by 2 bases; unmatched bases: 2. This CDR3 has 14 residues. Germline V gives CDR1 SGHVS, CDR2 FNYEAQ. The CDR3 sequence is CASSLGDSAYEQYF. CDR3 DNA: TGTGCCAGCAGCTTAGGGGACAGCGCCTACGAGCAGTACTTC.

A remark on this clone: Other DNA sequences within the sample encode an identical CDR3. This sequence joins TRBV5-1 and TRBJ1-3, with 7 bases that match TRBD1. The CDR3 is 15 residues long. V dropped 4 bases and J dropped 0; count of bases not matched to a gene: 4. Germline V gene sequence: CDR1 SGHRS, CDR2 YFSETQ. The CDR3 DNA is TGCGCCAGCAGCCTCGGACAGGACTCTGGAAACACCATATATTTT. As protein: CASSLGQDSGNTIYF.

The chain employs TRBV13 and TRBJ2-7, with D hard to call. This CDR3 comprises 12 residues. CDR1 PRHDT and CDR2 FYEKMQ come from the germline V gene (reference sequence). V was shortened by 2 bases and J by 6 bases, with 8 bases between the two germline ends. CDR3 coding DNA: TGTGCCAGCAGCTTATTCGACGCCGAGCAGTACTTC. Translation: CASSLFDAEQYF.

V usage is TRBV6-5 and J usage is TRBJ2-7, with 13 bases matching TRBD2. V was clipped by 7 bases and J by 6 bases; unmatched bases: 9. The CDR3 runs 15 residues. Germline V lookup: CDR1 MNHEY, CDR2 SVGAGI. The CDR3 loop reads CASIFWTSGSGEQYF. CDR3 nucleotide sequence: TGTGCCAGCATCTTTTGGACTAGCGGGAGTGGCGAGCAGTACTTC.

The V gene is TRBV2, the J gene TRBJ2-7, with TRBD2 as a possible D gene (6 bases). Germline loops: CDR1 SNHLY, CDR2 FYNNEI. The CDR3 spans 13 residues. Trimming took 3 bases from V and 6 from J, leaving 12 bases between them. The CDR3 DNA reads as TGTGCCAGCAGTGATGGGCAGGGACTCGAGCAGTACTTC. Amino acid sequence: CASSDGQGLEQYF.